These T cell receptor beta chains were read from a single sample in a study of OX40 agonist ivuxolimab in advanced cancers. The repertoire was sequenced with immunoSEQ multiplex PCR; TCRdb's copy has only in-frame clones and lacks some. The sample carries about 36,000 clones, around 73% recorded once. The sample in question was CD4+ or CD8+ T cells sorted from blood, obtained in a trial of the OX40 agonist ivuxolimab. All receptors come from an adult with an advanced solid tumor such as melanoma, head and neck, liver or kidney cancer. Both conserved end residues are part of each CDR3. The order of the fields is J gene, V gene, clone size, D gene, CDR3 DNA, CDR3 protein. The D gene is left open where the match is weak. Some rows have no size entry. The others give once, few or many, or a class for an expanded clone.

J: TRBJ2-1
V: TRBV5-4
size: .
D: .
DNA: TGTGCCAGCAGCTCGGAGCTAGGGGGGGAGGTCTTC
CDR3: CASSSELGGEVF

J: TRBJ2-2
V: TRBV10-1
size: .
D: .
DNA: TGCGCCAGCATGGGTAGCGGCACCGGGGAGCTGTTTTTT
CDR3: CASMGSGTGELFF

J: TRBJ2-1
V: TRBV29-1
size: once
D: TRBD1
DNA: TGCAGCGTTGAATGGGACAGGGTCTACGGCAATGAGCAGTTCTTC
CDR3: CSVEWDRVYGNEQFF

J: TRBJ1-1
V: TRBV7-9
size: once
D: TRBD1
DNA: TGTGCCAGCAGCTTCGACAGGGCGGATATGAACACTGAAGCTTTCTTT
CDR3: CASSFDRADMNTEAFF

J: TRBJ2-1
V: TRBV4-1
size: .
D: .
DNA: TGCGCCAGCAGCCAAAGTGAGGGGACCAGGGATGAGCAGTTCTTC
CDR3: CASSQSEGTRDEQFF

J: TRBJ1-3
V: TRBV4-2
size: .
D: .
DNA: TGTGCCAGCAGCCAAGGACGTGGAAACACCATATATTTT
CDR3: CASSQGRGNTIYF

J: TRBJ1-2
V: TRBV28
size: .
D: TRBD1
DNA: TGTGCCAGCAGTGGGACAGGGGTGAACTATGGCTACACCTTC
CDR3: CASSGTGVNYGYTF

J: TRBJ1-2
V: TRBV4-2
size: many
D: .
DNA: TGTGCCAGCAGCCAAGGGGAGGGGCTAGGGTATGGCTACACCTTC
CDR3: CASSQGEGLGYGYTF

J: TRBJ2-7
V: TRBV28
size: .
D: TRBD1
DNA: TGTGCCAGCAGTTTAGTCTGGGACAGGGGCGACGAGCAGTACTTC
CDR3: CASSLVWDRGDEQYF

J: TRBJ2-7
V: TRBV28
size: .
D: TRBD1
DNA: TGTGCCAGCAGTTTATCCGGACAGGAGAGCTCCTACGAGCAGTACTTC
CDR3: CASSLSGQESSYEQYF

J: TRBJ1-5
V: TRBV6-1
size: .
D: .
DNA: TGTGCCAGCAGTGAACCTTATAGCAATCAGCCCCAGCATTTT
CDR3: CASSEPYSNQPQHF

J: TRBJ2-3
V: TRBV6-1
size: .
D: .
DNA: TGTGCCAGCAGTGAAGAGGTACTCTCTAGCACAGATACGCAGTATTTT
CDR3: CASSEEVLSSTDTQYF

J: TRBJ2-3
V: TRBV18
size: .
D: .
DNA: TGTGCCAGCTCACCACGACCTAGCGTAGATACGCAGTATTTT
CDR3: CASSPRPSVDTQYF

J: TRBJ2-7
V: TRBV19
size: .
D: .
DNA: TGTGCCAGTAGTATTGGGACGTCCGAGCAGTACTTC
CDR3: CASSIGTSEQYF

J: TRBJ2-1
V: TRBV11-1
size: .
D: TRBD2
DNA: TGTGCCAGCAGCCAGAGCGGGAGCTCCTACAATGAGCAGTTCTTC
CDR3: CASSQSGSSYNEQFF

J: TRBJ2-7
V: TRBV2
size: .
D: TRBD2
DNA: TGTGCCAGCCGATCTAGCGGGAGCTCCTACGAGCAGTACTTC
CDR3: CASRSSGSSYEQYF

J: TRBJ1-4
V: TRBV4-3
size: .
D: .
DNA: TGCGCCAGCAGCCAAGATCTCAGGGGAGGCGAAAAACTGTTTTTT
CDR3: CASSQDLRGGEKLFF

J: TRBJ1-1
V: TRBV30
size: .
D: TRBD1
DNA: TGTGCCTGGAGTGGAGGCTCCGGGACAGATGAAGCTTTCTTT
CDR3: CAWSGGSGTDEAFF

J: TRBJ2-5
V: TRBV13
size: .
D: .
DNA: TGTGCCAGCAAGTCGGTGGGAGGAGAGACCCAGTACTTC
CDR3: CASKSVGGETQYF

J: TRBJ1-2
V: TRBV2
size: .
D: .
DNA: TGTGCCAGCGGTCCGGTCGTTGCTAACTATGGCTACACCTTC
CDR3: CASGPVVANYGYTF

J: TRBJ2-7
V: TRBV15
size: medium-sized
D: .
DNA: TGTGCCACCAGCAGAGAGGGGGACACATACGAGCAGTACTTC
CDR3: CATSREGDTYEQYF

J: TRBJ1-2
V: TRBV29-1
size: few
D: TRBD1
DNA: TGCAGCGTGGAAACAGGGGGAGAGGGCTACACCTTC
CDR3: CSVETGGEGYTF

J: TRBJ2-1
V: TRBV27
size: once
D: TRBD1
DNA: TGTGCCAGCAGTTTATCTCAGGGGGCGGGTGAGCAGTTCTTC
CDR3: CASSLSQGAGEQFF

J: TRBJ2-7
V: TRBV4-3
size: .
D: TRBD1
DNA: TGCGCCAGCAGCCAATTGGGACAGGGGGCTTACGAGCAGTACTTC
CDR3: CASSQLGQGAYEQYF

J: TRBJ1-1
V: TRBV6-6
size: .
D: .
DNA: TGTGCCAGCAGTTACGGGACCGCGAACACTGAAGCTTTCTTT
CDR3: CASSYGTANTEAFF

J: TRBJ2-1
V: TRBV27
size: .
D: .
DNA: TGTGCCAGCAGTTCTCTCCTGGACAATGAGCAGTTCTTC
CDR3: CASSSLLDNEQFF

J: TRBJ1-1
V: TRBV7-9
size: few
D: .
DNA: TGTGCCAGCAGCTTAGACAGGGCTGAAGCTTTCTTT
CDR3: CASSLDRAEAFF

J: TRBJ2-1
V: TRBV18
size: few
D: TRBD2
DNA: TGTGCCAGCTCACCCAGTTCGACTAGCGGATACAATGAGCAGTTCTTC
CDR3: CASSPSSTSGYNEQFF

J: TRBJ1-4
V: TRBV7-2
size: .
D: TRBD1
DNA: TGTGCCAGCAGCGCCCTACAGGGGCAGGTTGAAAAACTGTTTTTT
CDR3: CASSALQGQVEKLFF

J: TRBJ2-3
V: TRBV7-9
size: once
D: .
DNA: TGTGCCAGCAGCCCGGGCAAAGATACGCAGTATTTT
CDR3: CASSPGKDTQYF

J: TRBJ2-2
V: TRBV6-1
size: few
D: .
DNA: TGTGCCAGCTCGGGGGACACCGGGGAGCTGTTTTTT
CDR3: CASSGDTGELFF

J: TRBJ2-5
V: TRBV28
size: few
D: TRBD1
DNA: TGTGCCACCCTACAATATACAGGGGTGGGGGAGACCCAGTACTTC
CDR3: CATLQYTGVGETQYF

J: TRBJ2-7
V: TRBV13
size: large
D: TRBD1
DNA: TGTGCCAGCAGCTCGACAGGGGGCTATAGCGAGCAGTACTTC
CDR3: CASSSTGGYSEQYF

J: TRBJ2-6
V: TRBV27
size: .
D: .
DNA: TGTGCCAGCAGTTTAACCGGGTCTGGGGCCAACGTCCTGACTTTC
CDR3: CASSLTGSGANVLTF

J: TRBJ2-7
V: TRBV4-2
size: .
D: .
DNA: TGTGCCAGCAGCCAAGACTTCGAGGGGGGGGACGAGCAGTACTTC
CDR3: CASSQDFEGGDEQYF

J: TRBJ2-7
V: TRBV4-3
size: .
D: TRBD2
DNA: TGCGCCAGCAGCCAAAAGACTAGCGGGGGGTACGAGCAGTACTTC
CDR3: CASSQKTSGGYEQYF

J: TRBJ2-7
V: TRBV10-2
size: .
D: .
DNA: TGCGCCAGCAGGGACGGTCCCTACGAGCAGTACTTC
CDR3: CASRDGPYEQYF

J: TRBJ2-7
V: TRBV6-1
size: .
D: .
DNA: TGTGCCAGCAGTGTGTGGGCAGTGAATACCTACGAGCAGTACTTC
CDR3: CASSVWAVNTYEQYF

J: TRBJ1-5
V: TRBV19
size: .
D: .
DNA: TGTGCCAGTAGTATTTTGGAAAGTCAGCCCCAGCATTTT
CDR3: CASSILESQPQHF

J: TRBJ2-5
V: TRBV9
size: .
D: .
DNA: TGTGCCAGCAGCGTAGAAGGGGGGCAAGAGACCCAGTACTTC
CDR3: CASSVEGGQETQYF

J: TRBJ2-2
V: TRBV28
size: few
D: .
DNA: TGTGCCAGCAGTTTATTCAAGGAGAACACCGGGGAGCTGTTTTTT
CDR3: CASSLFKENTGELFF

J: TRBJ2-1
V: TRBV7-2
size: .
D: .
DNA: TGTGCCAGCAGCTTGATGTCGGCGGTCTCCTACAATGAGCAGTTCTTC
CDR3: CASSLMSAVSYNEQFF

J: TRBJ1-1
V: TRBV9
size: .
D: .
DNA: TGTGCCAGCAGCGTAGTACAAAATTCTGAAGCTTTCTTT
CDR3: CASSVVQNSEAFF

J: TRBJ1-5
V: TRBV4-1
size: .
D: .
DNA: TGCGCCAGCAGCCGAGAGTTAACTCAGCCCCAGCATTTT
CDR3: CASSRELTQPQHF

J: TRBJ2-7
V: TRBV6-1
size: .
D: TRBD1
DNA: TGTGCCAGCAGTGAAAAGGGGACAGGGGGCCACGAGCAGTACTTC
CDR3: CASSEKGTGGHEQYF

J: TRBJ1-2
V: TRBV27
size: .
D: TRBD1
DNA: TGTGCCAGCAGAACAGGGACAGGGATCGGCTACACCTTC
CDR3: CASRTGTGIGYTF

J: TRBJ1-2
V: TRBV6-5
size: .
D: TRBD1
DNA: TGTGCCAGCAGCCCAGGACAGGGTAGCCGCTATGGCTACACCTTC
CDR3: CASSPGQGSRYGYTF

J: TRBJ1-1
V: TRBV7-2
size: .
D: .
DNA: TGTGCCAGCAGCTTAGTTCCCTCGGGGAACACTGAAGCTTTCTTT
CDR3: CASSLVPSGNTEAFF

J: TRBJ2-7
V: TRBV7-3
size: many
D: TRBD2
DNA: TGTGCCAGCAGCTTATACCCTGACCTAGCGGGAGGTCTCTCCTACGAGCAGTACTTC
CDR3: CASSLYPDLAGGLSYEQYF

J: TRBJ1-1
V: TRBV12-5
size: .
D: .
DNA: TGTGCTAGTGGTTTGGTAAGGGTTGAAGCTTTCTTT
CDR3: CASGLVRVEAFF

J: TRBJ2-2
V: TRBV27
size: .
D: .
DNA: TGTGCCATTAAACAGGGCGGGGAGCTGTTTTTT
CDR3: CAIKQGGELFF

J: TRBJ1-1
V: TRBV6-6
size: .
D: TRBD1
DNA: TGTGCCAGCACCGGGGACAGGTGGACTGAAGCTTTCTTT
CDR3: CASTGDRWTEAFF